These 18 T cell receptor beta chains came from one sample sequenced in a study of naive and memory T cell subsets. TCR cDNA received a 3' ligated oligonucleotide that carried a UMI. The SP2 primer and nested alpha and beta constant region primers amplified ligated cDNA in four rounds. TCRdb ran MiXCR on the 5' RACE reads and lists one entry per CDR3 protein. The data show tens of thousands of distinct CDR3 sequences, 7.6% seen once. These receptors came from a female donor in good health.

This clonotype was recorded a few times. J is TRBJ2-1 and V is TRBV2; TRBD2 agrees at 10 bases. Trimming took 5 bases from V and 10 from J; bases not matched to a gene: 2. CDR1 and CDR2 (germline): SNHLY, FYNNEI. The CDR3 runs 12 residues. Here the CDR3 reads CASSLLAGEQFF. The CDR3 DNA reads TGTGCCAGCAGTTTACTAGCGGGGGAGCAGTTCTTC. The variable domain in full, completed from reference TRBV2 and TRBJ2-1, reads EPEVTQTPSHQVTQMGQEVILRCVPISNHLYFYWYRQILGQKVEFLVSFYNNEISEKSEIFDDQFSVERPDGSNFTLKIRSTKLEDSAMYFCASSLLAGEQFFGPGTRLTVL.

This clonotype was counted only a few times. The chain links TRBV5-4 to TRBJ1-3; D unresolved. Trimming cost V 4 bases and J 4 bases, with 9 bases left between them. The CDR3 is 13 residues long. Germline V lookup: CDR1 SGHNT, CDR2 YYREEE (reference sequence). The CDR3 spells CASSSGPGNTIYF. CDR3 in DNA: TGTGCCAGCAGCAGTGGACCGGGAAACACCATATATTTT.

This clonotype came up many times. This chain uses TRBV12-3 or TRBV12-4 with TRBJ2-7; D remains unclear. This CDR3 has 13 amino acids. Trimming pared 6 bases from V and 5 bases from J, leaving 14 bases between. CDR3 sequence: CASRRTPKNEQYF. CDR3 bases: TGTGCCAGCAGACGCACCCCGAAAAACGAGCAGTACTTC.

The sample holds a few counts of this clonotype. J is TRBJ2-1 and V is TRBV2; the D gene is possibly TRBD2 (6 bases). Germline CDR1 and CDR2: SNHLY and FYNNEI. This CDR3 spans 14 amino acids. V was shortened by 3 bases and J by 10 bases, with 16 bases between the two germline ends. The DNA for the CDR3 is TGTGCCAGCAGTGAGAGAGGAGGGTCTCGCGAGCAGTTCTTC. Protein product: CASSERGGSREQFF.

This clonotype was counted many times. The chain uses TRBV28 and TRBJ1-5; 7 nucleotides line up with TRBD1. The CDR3 contains 15 residues. V was pared by 6 bases and J by 4 bases, with 9 bases of the junction left unmatched. Germline V gene lookup returns CDR1 MDHEN and CDR2 SYDVKM. Written as DNA, the CDR3 is TGTGCCAGCAGCGGGGGGACAGTCGGAAATCAGCCCCAGCATTTT. As protein: CASSGGTVGNQPQHF.

Many counts were recorded for this clonotype. The chain employs TRBV29-1 and TRBJ2-5, with unresolved D. V was trimmed by 8 bases and J by 4 bases, leaving 8 bases between them. Germline CDR1 and CDR2: SQVTM and ANQGSEA. The CDR3 has 10 amino acids. DNA for the CDR3: TGCAGCATCGGCGCAGAGACCCAGTACTTC. It translates to CSIGAETQYF.

CDR3: CASSLLTITDGTDTQYF. CDR3 nucleotide sequence: TGTGCCAGCAGCTTACTTACGATTACTGATGGCACAGATACGCAGTATTTT. The chain combines TRBV7-2 with TRBJ2-3; D is ambiguous. Germline V gene lookup returns CDR1 SGHTA and CDR2 FQGNSA. The length of the CDR3 is 17 residues. V was shortened by 2 bases and J by 1 base, with 16 bases between the two germline ends.

This clonotype was detected ten times or more. The chain employs TRBV6-5 and TRBJ1-4, with 7 bases matching TRBD1. Germline lookup yields CDR1 MNHEY and CDR2 SVGAGI. V lost 0 bases, J lost 8 bases, and 15 bases stayed unmatched. CDR3 length: 18 amino acids. CDR3 protein: CASSYSSTRDSSTEKLFF. DNA of the CDR3: TGTGCCAGCAGTTACTCTTCAACCCGGGACAGTTCGACGGAAAAACTGTTTTTT.

The rearrangement uses TRBV6-1 and TRBJ2-3; the match to TRBD1 covers 9 bases. V lost 5 bases, J lost 1 base, and 7 bases stayed unmatched. The CDR3 consists of 16 residues. The germline gives CDR1 MNHNS, CDR2 SASEGT. The CDR3 DNA follows: TGTGCCAGCAGTATACAGGGGGCACGGGGCACAGATACGCAGTATTTT. Amino acid sequence: CASSIQGARGTDTQYF.

This clonotype came up many times. V is TRBV6-6 and J is TRBJ1-2; D call uncertain. The V end was cut by 2 bases, the J end by 12 bases, with 10 bases between. Germline CDR1 is MNHNY and CDR2 is SVGAGI (reference sequence). CDR3 length: 11 residues. The CDR3: CASSYNKEDTF. CDR3 in DNA: TGTGCCAGCAGTTACAACAAAGAAGACACCTTC.

This clonotype was recorded many times. The chain recombines TRBV14 with TRBJ1-2; D not resolved. This CDR3 is built from 14 residues. The germline V gene encodes CDR1 SGHDN and CDR2 FVKESK. V dropped 3 bases and J dropped 4 bases, with 12 bases sitting between them. The CDR3 reads CASSQDLHLYGYTF. CDR3 nucleotides: TGTGCCAGCAGCCAGGATCTCCACCTCTATGGCTACACCTTC. Full variable domain (outside the CDR3, taken from reference TRBV14 and TRBJ1-2): EAGVTQFPSHSVIEKGQTVTLRCDPISGHDNLYWYRRVMGKEIKFLLHFVKESKQDESGMPNNRFLAERTGGTYSTLKVQPAELEDSGVYFCASSQDLHLYGYTFGSGTRLTVV.

This clonotype was seen more than once but under ten times. The chain has TRBV6-1 and TRBJ1-6, with a weak D call TRBD1 (6 bases). Germline V gene lookup returns CDR1 MNHNS and CDR2 SASEGT. This CDR3 has 14 amino acids. V was shortened by 0 bases and J by 8 bases, with 8 bases between the two germline ends. CDR3 loop: CASSEAWTDSPLHF. In DNA form, the CDR3 reads TGTGCCAGCAGTGAAGCTTGGACAGATTCACCCCTCCACTTT.

The sample holds a few counts of this clonotype. The chain carries TRBV5-4 and TRBJ2-3; 7 bases match TRBD1. Germline CDR1 SGHNT, CDR2 YYREEE (reference sequence). The CDR3 runs 15 residues. J was trimmed by 2 bases and V by 2 bases; bases with no gene match: 5. CDR3 in DNA: TGTGCCAGCAGCTTACGAGGGGGCATCACAGATACGCAGTATTTT. It yields the protein CASSLRGGITDTQYF.

DNA for the CDR3: TGCAGCGTTCTTAGGTACACAGATACGCAGTATTTT. It specifies CSVLRYTDTQYF. The V gene is TRBV29-1, the J gene TRBJ2-3; D ambiguous. V lost 5 bases and J lost 2, with 8 bases in between. Germline V gives CDR1 SQVTM, CDR2 ANQGSEA. The CDR3 extends over 12 amino acids.

The rearrangement links TRBV3-1 to TRBJ1-1; TRBD1 agrees at 7 bases. From germline, CDR1 is LGHDT and CDR2 YNNKEL (reference sequence). The CDR3 is 14 amino acids. V lost 6 bases, J lost 10 bases, and 14 bases stayed unmatched. This CDR3 is CASRSRDREEVAFF. In DNA form, the CDR3 reads TGTGCCAGCAGATCTAGAGACAGGGAGGAAGTAGCTTTCTTT.

This clonotype was seen a few times. This chain joins TRBV6-6 and TRBJ2-6, with D perhaps TRBD1 or TRBD2 (5 bases each). CDR3 size: 18 residues. Germline lookup yields CDR1 MNHNY and CDR2 SVGAGI (reference sequence). Trimming removed 7 bases at V and 2 bases at J, with 21 bases between. Written as DNA, the CDR3 is TGTGCCAGCACTGAGGGGAGTGGGGGTACAGCTGGGGCCAACGTCCTGACTTTC. Its translation: CASTEGSGGTAGANVLTF.

This clonotype occurred a few times. J is TRBJ2-3 and V is TRBV9, with D possibly TRBD1 on 5 matching bases. Trimming left V 4 bases short and J 3 bases short, with 15 bases between. The V gene's germline CDR1 is SGDLS and CDR2 YYNGEE. CDR3 length equals 15 residues. The CDR3 here is CASSSQGLGTDTQYF. The CDR3 DNA reads as TGTGCCAGCAGCTCCCAGGGATTAGGGACAGATACGCAGTATTTT.

Ten or more counts support this clonotype. This rearrangement joins TRBV2 to TRBJ2-1, with 7 bases that match TRBD1. With 7 bases clipped from V and 4 bases from J, the junction kept 7 bases outside the gene matches. CDR1 is SNHLY and CDR2 is FYNNEI in the germline V gene. CDR3 size: 14 residues. CDR3 residues: CASKGQRLYNEQFF. The CDR3 DNA reads TGTGCCAGCAAGGGACAGAGACTATACAATGAGCAGTTCTTC.